Listed here are 19 T cell receptor beta chains from one sample, sequenced in a study of blood T cell repertoires in COVID-19. Sequencing was performed with immunoSEQ multiplex PCR; in TCRdb, only in-frame clones are kept and a portion is missing. The profile shows 300,000 to 400,000 clones, more than 75% of them singletons. Sequenced: peripheral blood. These receptors were collected from a woman between 45 and 65 years old with COVID-19, enrolled during active disease.

To note about this clone: One junction end does not reproduce the germline sequence, and a read error may be involved. The chain joins TRBV5-1 to TRBJ1-1, with TRBD1 matching 7 bases. In germline, CDR1 is SGHRS, CDR2 YFSETQ. CDR3 length: 15 amino acids. CDR3 region: CVSSHYTGVNTEAFF. The CDR3 bases are TGCGTCAGCAGCCATTACACAGGGGTGAACACTGAAGCTTTCTTT.

The chain joins TRBV6-2 or TRBV6-3 to TRBJ2-2, with 16 bases fitting TRBD2. CDR1 is MNHEY, CDR2 SVGEGT, per germline. CDR3 size: 19 residues. Germline trimming cut 2 bases from V and 0 bases from J; bases unmatched to any gene: 3. The CDR3 nucleotides read TGTGCCAGCAGTTACCCGGGACTAGCGGGAGGGCCGAACACCGGGGAGCTGTTTTTT. Translated: CASSYPGLAGGPNTGELFF.

The chain has TRBV19 and TRBJ1-2; unclear D gene. The CDR3 totals 13 residues. Germline V gene lookup returns CDR1 LNHDA and CDR2 SQIVND (reference sequence). V was cut by 7 bases and J by 5 bases, with 14 bases left in between. CDR3 nucleotide sequence: TGTGCCAGTACCCGAGACTATGGTTATGGCTACACCTTC. Translation gives CASTRDYGYGYTF. The full variable domain, in which reference TRBV19 and TRBJ1-2 provide the parts outside the CDR3, is DGGITQSPKYLFRKEGQNVTLSCEQNLNHDAMYWYRQDPGQGLRLIYYSQIVNDFQKGDIAEGYSVSREKKESFPLTVTSAQKNPTAFYLCASTRDYGYGYTFGSGTRLTVV.

This rearrangement joins TRBV18 to TRBJ2-3; D is unresolved. CDR3 size: 17 residues. Trimming removed 0 bases from V and 3 bases from J, with 16 bases in between. The germline CDR1 and CDR2 sequences are KGHSH and LQKENI. The CDR3 sequence: CASSPPSFTLRTDTQYF. The CDR3 region has the DNA TGTGCCAGCTCACCACCCTCGTTTACCCTGAGGACAGATACGCAGTATTTT.

The chain is built from TRBV4-1 and TRBJ2-6; the match to TRBD1 covers 9 bases. V was clipped by 3 bases and J by 13 bases; unmatched bases: 10. The CDR3 extends over 15 amino acids. Germline values: CDR1 MGHRA, CDR2 YSYEKL. CDR3 region: CASSQGPGQGAVLTF. CDR3 DNA sequence: TGCGCCAGCAGCCAGGGACCGGGACAGGGAGCGGTCCTGACTTTC.

The V gene is TRBV7-9, the J gene TRBJ2-7, with TRBD2 matching over 10 bases. The germline V gene encodes CDR1 SEHNR and CDR2 FQNEAQ (reference sequence). The junction had 6 bases not matched to a gene; V was cut back by 0 bases and J by 7 bases. The CDR3 loop spans 15 amino acids. CDR3 in DNA: TGTGCCAGCAGCTTAGCCACTAGCGGGGTCAGAGAGCAGTACTTC. This encodes CASSLATSGVREQYF.

The chain uses TRBV6-5 and TRBJ2-1; 15 bases fit TRBD2. V lost 5 bases and J lost 8; bases outside the gene matches: 7. The CDR3 runs to 16 residues. Looked up from germline, CDR1 is MNHEY and CDR2 is SVGAGI. CDR3 loop: CASSHWTSGRGDEQFF. DNA for the CDR3: TGTGCCAGCAGTCACTGGACTAGCGGGAGGGGGGATGAGCAGTTCTTC.

The chain combines TRBV18 with TRBJ2-5; 7 nucleotides line up with TRBD1. The CDR3 sequence is 14 residues long. J was trimmed by 5 bases and V by 2 bases; bases with no gene match: 5. The germline V gene has CDR1 KGHSH and CDR2 LQKENI. The CDR3 DNA sequence: TGTGCCAGCTCACCAGACAGGGTGAGGGAGACCCAGTACTTC. Residues: CASSPDRVRETQYF.

The chain carries TRBV7-2 and TRBJ2-1; 15 nucleotides line up with TRBD2. CDR1 SGHTA and CDR2 FQGNSA come from the germline V gene. With 5 bases clipped from V and 4 bases from J, the junction kept 9 bases outside the gene matches. The CDR3 has 18 amino acids. The CDR3: CASSGLAGGKLGYNEQFF. The DNA for the CDR3 is TGTGCCAGCAGCGGACTAGCGGGAGGGAAACTGGGGTACAATGAGCAGTTCTTC.

The V and J genes are TRBV7-3 and TRBJ2-1, with TRBD1 matching 7 bases. CDR1 is SGHTA, CDR2 FQGTGA, per germline. The CDR3 spans 13 residues. The V and J ends lost 5 bases and 15 bases, in that order; junction bases with no gene match: 13. CDR3 residues: CASSLSTTGFWFF. CDR3 DNA: TGTGCCAGCAGCCTTTCGACGACAGGGTTTTGGTTCTTC.

The V gene is TRBV7-9, the J gene TRBJ2-1; TRBD2 matches 10 bases. CDR3 size: 15 residues. V lost 6 bases, J lost 7 bases, and 9 bases stayed unmatched. CDR1 is SEHNR and CDR2 is FQNEAQ in the germline V gene (reference sequence). CDR3 sequence reads: CASSSGTSDLNEQFF. CDR3 nucleotides: TGTGCCAGCAGTTCCGGGACTAGCGACTTAAATGAGCAGTTCTTC.

This rearrangement joins TRBV19 to TRBJ1-1; D is perhaps TRBD1 (6 bases). This CDR3 is 15 amino acids long. Germline CDR1 and CDR2: LNHDA and SQIVND (reference sequence). The V end lost 6 bases, the J end lost 10 bases, and 24 bases lay between the germline ends. CDR3 sequence (DNA): TGTGCCAGTAGATCGTCCGGGACACCCTTAAAGGGAGCTTTCTTT. Translated, it gives CASRSSGTPLKGAFF.

This clone was counted once. This chain uses TRBV7-2 with TRBJ2-3; TRBD1 matches at 7 bases. This CDR3 is 15 amino acids long. Germline V lookup: CDR1 SGHTA, CDR2 FQGNSA. The ends lost 6 bases at V and 1 base at J; junction bases unmatched: 7. The CDR3 DNA sequence: TGTGCCAGCAGTTCACAGGGGTTTCGCACAGATACGCAGTATTTT. Protein: CASSSQGFRTDTQYF.

V and J are TRBV25-1 and TRBJ1-2; the D gene is possibly TRBD1 (6 bases). Germline values: CDR1 MGHDK, CDR2 SYGVNS. The V and J ends lost 4 bases and 7 bases respectively, with 13 bases between them. This CDR3 has 13 amino acids. CDR3 DNA: TGTGCCAGCAGTGTACAGGGTCTATCTGGCTACACCTTC. Residues: CASSVQGLSGYTF.

V usage is TRBV11-2 and J usage is TRBJ2-1; D not resolved. V lost 5 bases to trimming and J lost 9 bases, with 23 bases between them. The CDR3 has 16 residues. Germline V gene data show CDR1 as SGHAT and CDR2 as FQNNGV. Here the CDR3 reads CASSPLGSRRFTEQFF. In nucleotides, the CDR3 is TGTGCCAGCAGCCCTCTCGGGTCCAGACGTTTTACTGAGCAGTTCTTC.

A remark on this clone: Compared with germline, one end of the junction differs, possibly owing to a read error. J is TRBJ1-2 and V is TRBV2, with 7 bases aligning to TRBD1. Germline V gene data show CDR1 as SNHLY and CDR2 as FYNNEI. The CDR3 covers 13 residues. For the CDR3, the DNA is TGTGCCAGCACTGAACGGGGACAGAATGGCTACACCTTC. It translates to CASTERGQNGYTF.

The sample holds one count of this clone. The chain links TRBV11-2 to TRBJ1-2; D is perhaps TRBD1 (5 bases). Per the germline V gene, CDR1 is SGHAT and CDR2 is FQNNGV. Trimming removed 5 bases at V and 6 bases at J, with 16 bases between. The CDR3 contains 14 residues. CDR3 nucleotides: TGTGCCAGCAGCGCCTCCGGACTAGGGGATGGCTACACCTTC. Amino acids: CASSASGLGDGYTF.

The chain couples TRBV10-3 to TRBJ1-5; 7 nucleotides line up with TRBD1. Trimming cost V 10 bases and J 4 bases; bases outside gene matches: 10. The CDR3 length is 14 residues. Germline V gives CDR1 ENHRY, CDR2 SYGVKD. CDR3 nucleotide sequence: TGTGCCACCCATTTCCAACAGGGGAATCAGCCCCAGCATTTT. Its translation: CATHFQQGNQPQHF.

This clone was observed once. This rearrangement joins TRBV7-2 to TRBJ2-7, with 10 bases matching TRBD2. The germline CDR1 and CDR2 sequences are SGHTA and FQGNSA. With 2 bases clipped from V and 2 bases from J, the junction kept 9 bases outside the gene matches. There are 17 residues in the CDR3. CDR3 amino acids: CASSLYSPLAGAYEQYF. The DNA for the CDR3 is TGTGCCAGCAGCTTATACTCCCCCCTAGCGGGGGCCTACGAGCAGTACTTC.